This T cell receptor beta chain comes out of a study of T cells in Graves' hyperthyroidism and ophthalmopathy. Patients aged 18 to 65 had newly diagnosed hyperthyroidism of under 2 months' duration. Patients with uncontrolled infections, other autoimmune diseases, pregnancy or lactation were excluded. The study based diagnoses on clinical symptoms, serum thyroxine and TRAb, thyroid ultrasound and orbital computed tomography. Germline V gene lookup returns CDR1 MNHEY and CDR2 SVGAGI. V trimming: 1 base; J trimming: 5 bases; junction bases outside the gene matches: 11. The length of the CDR3 is 17 residues. What was amplified from RNA transcripts were TCR beta CDR3 regions. When the TCR CDR3 underwent first-round RT-PCR, the HTBI primer set was used. Each CDR3 protein is one row after TCRdb ran MiXCR on the multiplex PCR reads. The data show a few hundred thousand distinct CDR3 sequences, 25% seen once.

The V call is TRBV6-5, the J call TRBJ2-5; 9 nucleotides agree with TRBD1. The origin of this receptor is a man aged 45-65 years with Graves' hyperthyroidism. The specimen was blood. The CDR3 sequence is CASSYFGDRGIRETQYF. The DNA of the CDR3 is TGTGCCAGCAGTTACTTCGGCGACAGGGGGATTCGGGAGACCCAGTACTTC.